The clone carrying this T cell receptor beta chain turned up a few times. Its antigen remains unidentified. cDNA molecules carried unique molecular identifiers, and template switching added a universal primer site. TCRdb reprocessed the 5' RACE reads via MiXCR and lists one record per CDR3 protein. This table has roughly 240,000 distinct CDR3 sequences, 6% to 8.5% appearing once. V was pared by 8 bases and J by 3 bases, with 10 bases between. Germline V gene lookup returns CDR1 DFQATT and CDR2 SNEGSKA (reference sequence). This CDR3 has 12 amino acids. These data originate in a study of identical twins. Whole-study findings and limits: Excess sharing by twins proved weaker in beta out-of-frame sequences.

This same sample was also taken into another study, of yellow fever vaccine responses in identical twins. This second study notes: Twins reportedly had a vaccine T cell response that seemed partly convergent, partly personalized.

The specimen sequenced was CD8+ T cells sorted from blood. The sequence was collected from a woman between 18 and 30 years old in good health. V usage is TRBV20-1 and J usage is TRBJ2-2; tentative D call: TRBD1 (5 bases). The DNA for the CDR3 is TGCAGTCTTGAAGGGGACACCGGGGAGCTGTTTTTT. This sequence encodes CSLEGDTGELFF.